This record concerns one T cell receptor beta chain sequence. The target antigen is unknown. Germline-derived CDR1 and CDR2 are MGHRA and YSYEKL. The CDR3 runs 16 residues. V lost 0 bases, J lost 4 bases, and 3 bases stayed unmatched. This entry is derived from a study of T cell responses to AZD1222 COVID-19 vaccine. TCRdb keeps only in-frame clones here, not all; method: immunoSEQ multiplex PCR. This table holds 100,000 to 130,000 clones, roughly nine tenths found once. Study-wide results and caveats: Among the donors, most were white British and more were female, and clonal diversity was possibly underestimated. Of spike-specific TCRs, nearly half reportedly target regions left unmutated in variants. Regions 160-218 and 743-854 dominated among vaccine-associated CD4 TCRs spanning spike.

V and J are TRBV4-1 and TRBJ2-1; 10 bases align to TRBD2. The sequence derives from an adult in good health. The source was peripheral blood, collected on day 0 of MenACWY control vaccination. The CDR3 protein is CASSQDGSGGYNEQFF. CDR3 bases: TGCGCCAGCAGCCAAGATGGTAGCGGGGGGTACAATGAGCAGTTCTTC.